This T cell receptor (beta chain) was identified in a study of regulatory T cells in long-lasting Graves disease. Study results and limitations: Persistent disease favored TRBV28, TRBJ1-2 and TRBJ2-5.

With respect to this clonotype: Its specificity is not known.

The authors built TCR beta libraries using iRepertoire HTBI primers and Arm-PCR of CDR3 regions. TCRdb used MiXCR to reprocess the multiplex PCR reads, holding one entry per CDR3 protein. The repertoire holds 300,000 to 450,000 distinct CDR3 sequences, with roughly a sixth as singletons. CDR1 and CDR2 from the germline V gene are SGHTA and FQGNSA. Unmatched junction bases numbered 2, after V lost 3 bases and J lost 4 bases. The CDR3 consists of 14 residues. Sample time point: newly diagnosed GD, antithyroid drugs for less than 3 months. Isolated PBMC RNA provided the starting material for the TCR library.

The chain recombines TRBV7-2 with TRBJ2-5, with 10 nucleotides matching TRBD2. The source of this sequence is a female donor with Graves disease. Specimen: peripheral blood mononuclear cells (PBMCs), collected at new diagnosis, from a patient treated with antithyroid drugs. As DNA, the CDR3 is TGTGCCAGCAGCTTGACTAGCGGGTCAGAGACCCAGTACTTC. Encoded protein: CASSLTSGSETQYF.